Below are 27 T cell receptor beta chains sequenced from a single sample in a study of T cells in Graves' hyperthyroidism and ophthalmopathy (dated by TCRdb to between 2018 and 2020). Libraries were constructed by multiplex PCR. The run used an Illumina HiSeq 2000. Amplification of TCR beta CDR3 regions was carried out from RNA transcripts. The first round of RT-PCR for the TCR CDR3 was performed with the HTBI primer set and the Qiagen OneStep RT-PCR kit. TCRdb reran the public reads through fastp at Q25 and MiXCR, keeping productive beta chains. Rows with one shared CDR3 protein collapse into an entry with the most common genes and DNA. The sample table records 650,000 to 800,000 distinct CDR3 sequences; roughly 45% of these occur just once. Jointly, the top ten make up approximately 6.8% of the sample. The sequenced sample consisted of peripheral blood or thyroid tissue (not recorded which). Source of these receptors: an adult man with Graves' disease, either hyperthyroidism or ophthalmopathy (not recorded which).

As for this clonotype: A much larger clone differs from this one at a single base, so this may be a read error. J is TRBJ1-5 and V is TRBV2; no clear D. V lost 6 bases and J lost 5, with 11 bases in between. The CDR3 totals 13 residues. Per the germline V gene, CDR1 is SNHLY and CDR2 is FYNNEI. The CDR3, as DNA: TGTGCCAGCAGCCTTCGTTACGATCAGCCCCAGCATTTT. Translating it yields CASSLRYDQPQHF.

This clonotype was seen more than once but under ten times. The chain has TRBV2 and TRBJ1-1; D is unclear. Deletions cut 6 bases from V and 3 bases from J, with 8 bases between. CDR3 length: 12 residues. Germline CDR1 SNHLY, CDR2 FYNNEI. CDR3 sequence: CASRRTDTEAFF. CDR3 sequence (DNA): TGTGCCAGCAGACGGACGGACACTGAAGCTTTCTTT. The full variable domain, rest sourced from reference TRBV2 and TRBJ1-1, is EPEVTQTPSHQVTQMGQEVILRCVPISNHLYFYWYRQILGQKVEFLVSFYNNEISEKSEIFDDQFSVERPDGSNFTLKIRSTKLEDSAMYFCASRRTDTEAFFGQGTRLTVV.

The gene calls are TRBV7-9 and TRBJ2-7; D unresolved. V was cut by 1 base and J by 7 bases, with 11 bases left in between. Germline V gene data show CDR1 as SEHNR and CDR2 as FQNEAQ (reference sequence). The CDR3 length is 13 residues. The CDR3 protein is CASSLVLKVEQYF. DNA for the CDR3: TGTGCCAGCAGCTTAGTCCTTAAAGTTGAGCAGTACTTC.

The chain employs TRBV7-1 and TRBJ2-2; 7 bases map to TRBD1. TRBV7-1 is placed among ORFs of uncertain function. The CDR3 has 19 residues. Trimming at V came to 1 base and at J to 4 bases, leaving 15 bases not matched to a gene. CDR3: CASSSGDSTRTELTGELFF. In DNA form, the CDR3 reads TGTGCCAGCAGCTCAGGGGACAGCACCCGGACAGAACTCACCGGGGAGCTGTTTTTT.

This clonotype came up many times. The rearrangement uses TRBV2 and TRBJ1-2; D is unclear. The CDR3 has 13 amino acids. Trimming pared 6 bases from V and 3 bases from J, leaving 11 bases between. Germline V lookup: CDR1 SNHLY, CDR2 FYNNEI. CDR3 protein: CASSRTGDYGYTF. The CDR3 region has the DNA TGTGCCAGCAGCCGCACGGGTGACTATGGCTACACCTTC.

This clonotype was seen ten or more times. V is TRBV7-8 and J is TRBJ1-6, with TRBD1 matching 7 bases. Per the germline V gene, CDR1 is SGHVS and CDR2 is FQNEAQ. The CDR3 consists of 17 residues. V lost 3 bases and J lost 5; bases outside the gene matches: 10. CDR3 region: CASSFGRGTWHNSPLHF. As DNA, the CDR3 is TGTGCCAGCAGCTTCGGCAGGGGGACTTGGCATAATTCACCCCTCCACTTT. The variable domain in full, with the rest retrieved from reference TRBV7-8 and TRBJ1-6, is GAGVSQSPRYKVAKRGQDVALRCDPISGHVSLFWYQQALGQGPEFLTYFQNEAQLDKSGLPSDRFFAERPEGSVSTLKIQRTQQEDSAVYLCASSFGRGTWHNSPLHFGNGTRLTVT.

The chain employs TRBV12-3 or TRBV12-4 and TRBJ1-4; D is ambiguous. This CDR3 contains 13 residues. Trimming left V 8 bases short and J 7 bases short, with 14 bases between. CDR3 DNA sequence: TGTGCCAGCGGCTATGCGGGCGGTGAAAAACTGTTTTTT. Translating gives CASGYAGGEKLFF.

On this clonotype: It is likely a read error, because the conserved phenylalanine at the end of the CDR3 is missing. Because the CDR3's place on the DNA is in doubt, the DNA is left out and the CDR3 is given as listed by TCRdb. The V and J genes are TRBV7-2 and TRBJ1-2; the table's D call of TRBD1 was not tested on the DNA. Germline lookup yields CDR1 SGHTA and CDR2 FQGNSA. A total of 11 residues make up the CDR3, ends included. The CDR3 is CASSPGTGYGR.

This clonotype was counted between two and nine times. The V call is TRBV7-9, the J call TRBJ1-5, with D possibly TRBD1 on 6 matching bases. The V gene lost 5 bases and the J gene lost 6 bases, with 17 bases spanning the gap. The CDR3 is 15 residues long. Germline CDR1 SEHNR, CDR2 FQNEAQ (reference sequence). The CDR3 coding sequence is TGTGCCAGCAGCGGGAACGGGGGCTCGGTTCAGCCCCAGCATTTT. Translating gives CASSGNGGSVQPQHF.

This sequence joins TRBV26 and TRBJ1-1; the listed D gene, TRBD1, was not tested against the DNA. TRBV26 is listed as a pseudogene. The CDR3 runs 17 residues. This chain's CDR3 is CASSFPAGRRTNTEAFF. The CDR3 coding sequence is TGTGCCAGCAGTTTCCCGGCGGGCAGACGGACTAACACTGAAGCTTTCTTT.

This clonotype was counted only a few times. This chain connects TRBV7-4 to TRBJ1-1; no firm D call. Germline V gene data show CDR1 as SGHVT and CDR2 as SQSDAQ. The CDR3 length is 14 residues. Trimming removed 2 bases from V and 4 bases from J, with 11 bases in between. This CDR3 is CASSLSELGTEAFF. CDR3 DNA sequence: TGTGCCAGCAGCTTAAGCGAACTCGGCACTGAAGCTTTCTTT.

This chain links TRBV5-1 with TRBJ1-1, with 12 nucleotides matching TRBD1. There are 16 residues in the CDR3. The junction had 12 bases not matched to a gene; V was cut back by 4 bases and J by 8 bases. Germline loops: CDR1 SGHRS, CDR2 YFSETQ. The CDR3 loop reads CASSLGQGQGAGEAFF. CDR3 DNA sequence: TGCGCCAGCAGCCTGGGTCAGGGACAGGGGGCCGGGGAAGCTTTCTTT.

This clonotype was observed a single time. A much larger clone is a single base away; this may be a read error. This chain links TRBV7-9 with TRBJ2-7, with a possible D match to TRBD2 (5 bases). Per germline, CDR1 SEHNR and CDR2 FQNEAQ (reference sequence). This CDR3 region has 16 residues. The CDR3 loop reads CASSVGPAGESYGQYF. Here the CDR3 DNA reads TGTGCCAGCAGCGTTGGACCGGCGGGCGAGTCCTACGGGCAGTACTTC.

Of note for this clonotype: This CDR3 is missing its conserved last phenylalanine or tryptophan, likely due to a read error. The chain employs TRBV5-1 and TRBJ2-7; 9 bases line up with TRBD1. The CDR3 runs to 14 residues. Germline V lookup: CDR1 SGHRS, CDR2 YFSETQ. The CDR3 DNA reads TGTGCCAGCAGCCCGGGACAGGGCTACTACGAGCAGTACCTC. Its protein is CASSPGQGYYEQYL.

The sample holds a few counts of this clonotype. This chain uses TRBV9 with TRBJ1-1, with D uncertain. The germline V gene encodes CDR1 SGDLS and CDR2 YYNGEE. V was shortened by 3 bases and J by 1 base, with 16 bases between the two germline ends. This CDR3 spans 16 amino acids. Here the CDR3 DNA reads TGTGCCAGCAGCGCCCGCTGGGAGATTGGGAACACTGAAGCTTTCTTT. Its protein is CASSARWEIGNTEAFF.

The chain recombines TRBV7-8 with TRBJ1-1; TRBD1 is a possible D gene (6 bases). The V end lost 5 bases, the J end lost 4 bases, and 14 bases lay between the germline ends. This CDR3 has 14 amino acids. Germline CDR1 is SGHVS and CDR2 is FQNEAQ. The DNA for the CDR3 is TGTGCCAGCAGCACCAGGGGAGTAGTCACTGAAGCTTTCTTT. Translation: CASSTRGVVTEAFF.

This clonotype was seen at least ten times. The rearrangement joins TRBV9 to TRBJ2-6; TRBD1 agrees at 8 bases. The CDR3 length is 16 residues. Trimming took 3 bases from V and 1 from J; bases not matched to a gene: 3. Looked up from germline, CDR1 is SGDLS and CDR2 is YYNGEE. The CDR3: CASSETGASGANVLTF. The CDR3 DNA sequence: TGTGCCAGCAGCGAGACAGGGGCGTCTGGGGCCAACGTCCTGACTTTC.

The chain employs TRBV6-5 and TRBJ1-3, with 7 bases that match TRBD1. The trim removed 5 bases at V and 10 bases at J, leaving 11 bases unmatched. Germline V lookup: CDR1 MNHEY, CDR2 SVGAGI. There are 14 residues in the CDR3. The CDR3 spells CASSPDRLGGTIYF. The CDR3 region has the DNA TGTGCCAGCAGTCCGGACAGGCTCGGAGGGACCATATATTTT.

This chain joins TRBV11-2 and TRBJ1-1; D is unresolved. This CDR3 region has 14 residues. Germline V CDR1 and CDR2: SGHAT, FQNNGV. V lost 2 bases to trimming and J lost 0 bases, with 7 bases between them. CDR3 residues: CASSLSRMNTEAFF. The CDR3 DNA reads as TGTGCCAGCAGCTTATCCCGCATGAACACTGAAGCTTTCTTT.

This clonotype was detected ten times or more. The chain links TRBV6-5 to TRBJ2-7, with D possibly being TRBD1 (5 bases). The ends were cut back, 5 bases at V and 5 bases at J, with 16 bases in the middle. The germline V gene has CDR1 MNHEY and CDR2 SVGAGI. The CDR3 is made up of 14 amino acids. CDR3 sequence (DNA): TGTGCCAGCAGTGAAGTGTCAGGGTCCGACGAGCAGTACTTC. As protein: CASSEVSGSDEQYF.

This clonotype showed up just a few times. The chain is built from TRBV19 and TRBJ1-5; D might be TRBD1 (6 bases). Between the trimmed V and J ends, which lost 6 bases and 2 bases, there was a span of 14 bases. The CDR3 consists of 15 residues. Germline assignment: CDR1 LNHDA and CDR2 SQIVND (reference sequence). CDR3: CASRRGTTGNQPQHF. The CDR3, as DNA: TGTGCCAGTAGGCGAGGGACAACCGGCAATCAGCCCCAGCATTTT. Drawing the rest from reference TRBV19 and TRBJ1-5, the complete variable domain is DGGITQSPKYLFRKEGQNVTLSCEQNLNHDAMYWYRQDPGQGLRLIYYSQIVNDFQKGDIAEGYSVSREKKESFPLTVTSAQKNPTAFYLCASRRGTTGNQPQHFGDGTRLSIL.

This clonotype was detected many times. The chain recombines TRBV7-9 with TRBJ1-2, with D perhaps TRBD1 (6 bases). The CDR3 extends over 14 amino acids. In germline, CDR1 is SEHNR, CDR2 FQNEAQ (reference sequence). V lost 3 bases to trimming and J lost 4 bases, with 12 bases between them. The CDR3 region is CASSLSTDSYGYTF. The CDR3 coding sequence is TGTGCCAGCAGCTTGTCTACGGACAGCTATGGCTACACCTTC.

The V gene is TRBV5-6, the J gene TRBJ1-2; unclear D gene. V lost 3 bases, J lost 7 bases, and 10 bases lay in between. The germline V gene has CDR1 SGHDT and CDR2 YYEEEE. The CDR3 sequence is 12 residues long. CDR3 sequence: CASSWTDCGYTF. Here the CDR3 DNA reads TGTGCCAGCAGCTGGACGGACTGTGGCTACACCTTC.

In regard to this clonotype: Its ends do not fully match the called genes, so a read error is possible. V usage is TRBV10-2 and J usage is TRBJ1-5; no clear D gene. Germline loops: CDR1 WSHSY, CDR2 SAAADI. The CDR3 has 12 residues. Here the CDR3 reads CVSSEGNQPQHF. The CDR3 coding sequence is TGCGTCAGCTCAGAGGGCAATCAGCCCCAGCATTTT.

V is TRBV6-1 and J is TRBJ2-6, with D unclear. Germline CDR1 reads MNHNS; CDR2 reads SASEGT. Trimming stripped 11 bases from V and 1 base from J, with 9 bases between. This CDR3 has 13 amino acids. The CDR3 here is CARGLSGANVLTF. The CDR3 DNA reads TGTGCCCGCGGCCTATCTGGGGCCAACGTCCTGACTTTC.

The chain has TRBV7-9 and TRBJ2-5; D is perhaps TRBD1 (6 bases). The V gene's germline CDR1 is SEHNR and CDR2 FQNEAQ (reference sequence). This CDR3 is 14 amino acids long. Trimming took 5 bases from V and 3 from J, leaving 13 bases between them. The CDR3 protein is CASSVDRWEETQYF. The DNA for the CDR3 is TGTGCCAGCAGCGTTGACAGGTGGGAAGAGACCCAGTACTTC.

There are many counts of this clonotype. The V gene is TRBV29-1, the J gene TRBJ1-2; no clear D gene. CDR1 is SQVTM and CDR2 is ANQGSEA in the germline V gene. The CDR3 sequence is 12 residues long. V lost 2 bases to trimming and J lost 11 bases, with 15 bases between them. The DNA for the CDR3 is TGCAGCGTTGAAAAGGGTTGGCGTCCTTACACCTTC. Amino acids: CSVEKGWRPYTF.